This T cell receptor beta chain was recorded in a study of vaccination effects on CD4 cells after COVID-19. Only in-frame clones appear in the TCRdb table, and some are missing; sequencing was by immunoSEQ multiplex PCR. The sample includes 35,000 to 45,000 clones, 73% seen only once; the top ten take about 33%. Findings and limits, study-wide: Clones arising from infection and from vaccination showed marked clonal contraction late after vaccination. Mainly new clones induced by vaccination were found among post-vaccine spike-reactive clones in convalescents. There were few convalescent patients in the study and no early post-infection timepoints.

On this clone itself: Its cognate antigen is unknown.

Trimming cost V 10 bases and J 5 bases; bases outside gene matches: 5. This CDR3 region has 12 residues. The V gene's germline CDR1 is MNHNY and CDR2 SVGAGI (reference sequence). Prior to sequencing, the ViraFEST assay stimulated PBMC with viral peptide pools, which expanded the antigen-specific CD4+ T cells. Cells that had been cultured for nine to eleven days were the source of isolated CD4+ T cells. A positive SARS-CoV-2 PCR test fell between March and December 2020. After around 2 million PBMC were placed in each well, they were cultured with 10 IU/ml IL-2 and approximately 9.4 ug/ml peptides. V and J are TRBV6-6 and TRBJ1-5; 7 bases agree with TRBD1. The sequencing used CD4+ T cells from PBMCs cultured with a peptide pool, collected before COVID-19 vaccination. This receptor was taken from a human donor who had a prior SARS-CoV-2 infection. This CDR3 reads CATSQGDQPQHF. In nucleotides, the CDR3 is TGTGCCACCTCTCAGGGGGATCAGCCCCAGCATTTT.